This T cell receptor (beta chain) comes out of a study of blood T cells in healthy people across ages (dated by TCRdb to the mid-2010s). Background for the entire study: In model experiments, template switching captured roughly one uniquely barcoded TCR beta cDNA molecule for every two T cells. To track age-related changes in TCR beta repertoire diversity, the study relied on deep sequencing normalized with unique cDNA molecular identifiers. The donors were split into four age groups: young (average 16 years), middle-aged (39), aged (62) and long-lived (roughly 77). To avoid experimental bias, donors of different ages were distributed randomly across sequencing lanes. The study analyzed two additional independent replicas of 1 million unique cDNA reads from the same blood draw for two donors, one aged 18 to 29 and one aged 80 or older.

Library preparation was by 5' RACE. The sample was run on an Illumina HiSeq 2500. A second 7 to 11 cycle PCR used a sample-barcoded 5' primer and a J-beta primer mix. A template-switch 5' adaptor carrying 12 random nucleotides introduced a unique molecular identifier onto each TCR beta cDNA molecule. Each sample yielded at least 3 million CDR3-containing paired-end reads. First-strand cDNA synthesis was performed from all RNA using the Mint cDNA synthesis kit, with priming by a TRBC-specific oligonucleotide. Following uracil-DNA glycosylase treatment, all cDNA underwent a first 18-cycle PCR with the universal primers M1SS and BC2_uni_R. The original methods were these. Each sample was normalized by randomly selecting 1 million high-quality reads, each carrying a distinct molecular identifier. Reads sharing molecular identifiers were discarded rather than binned into consensus sequences. MiTCR, with a Q25 quality threshold and the strictest error-elimination algorithm, was used for CDR3 identification, clonotype clustering and error correction. Lower-bound total TCR beta diversity was estimated with a nonparametric unseen species model using Euler transformation. The raw public reads went through TCRdb reprocessing: fastp at Q25, MiXCR clone calling, in-frame beta chains kept. Merged by CDR3 protein, the rows form single entries marked with the most common genes and DNA. It is TCRdb's table, rather than the study itself, that gives the V and J calls and clone size. The sample records 1.5 million to 2 million distinct CDR3 sequences, 49% of which are singletons. The ten largest clones add up to roughly 2% of the sample.

The 39 donors, aged about 6 to 100 years, were systemically healthy Caucasian individuals from Russia. Each donor gave approximately 9.4 milliliters of peripheral blood, drawn into EDTA-treated Vacutainer tubes. Ficoll-Paque density-gradient centrifugation was used to isolate PBMCs, with at least 7 million obtained per sample. Trizol reagent was used to extract total RNA from the PBMCs, yielding at least 6 micrograms per sample. For every donor, flow cytometry on a PBMC aliquot measured the percentage of naive CD45RAhigh/CD27high T cells. Results and caveats for the whole study, not just this receptor: Because profiling used bulk unsorted PBMCs, naive and antigen-experienced compartments could not be compared conclusively. The long-lived group showed more naive CD4+ T cells, fewer expanded clones and increased TCR diversity than the aged group, suggesting age selection. As age increased, observed TCR beta diversity per million T cells dropped in a roughly linear way, and a significant reduction was already evident by age around 41. The percentage of naive T cells measured by flow cytometry correlated strongly with observed TCR beta diversity. The CMV infection status of donors was not known, potentially confounding age-related changes in expanded clonotypes. Estimates of total diversity from one million sequenced T cells were regarded as lower bounds and underestimates.

A word on this clonotype: This receptor's antigen is unknown. No much larger clone is present one base from it, and per-base qualities are unavailable.

From the germline V gene, CDR1 is SGHVS and CDR2 is FQNEAQ. The CDR3, cysteine through phenylalanine, is 16 amino acids long. Only the CDR3 DNA is retained, 48 bases long and in frame from the first base. Relative to germline, V is missing 6 bases and J is missing 7 bases, with 12 bases of the junction outside any gene match. The V and J genes are TRBV7-8 and TRBJ2-1, with 10 bases aligning to TRBD2. The sequencing input was blood. The sequence derives from a woman between 35 and 50 years old in good health. The nucleotides are TGTGCCAGCAGTTTTACTCAGCGGGGGGGTGGGAATGAGCAGTTCTTC. It codes for CASSFTQRGGGNEQFF.